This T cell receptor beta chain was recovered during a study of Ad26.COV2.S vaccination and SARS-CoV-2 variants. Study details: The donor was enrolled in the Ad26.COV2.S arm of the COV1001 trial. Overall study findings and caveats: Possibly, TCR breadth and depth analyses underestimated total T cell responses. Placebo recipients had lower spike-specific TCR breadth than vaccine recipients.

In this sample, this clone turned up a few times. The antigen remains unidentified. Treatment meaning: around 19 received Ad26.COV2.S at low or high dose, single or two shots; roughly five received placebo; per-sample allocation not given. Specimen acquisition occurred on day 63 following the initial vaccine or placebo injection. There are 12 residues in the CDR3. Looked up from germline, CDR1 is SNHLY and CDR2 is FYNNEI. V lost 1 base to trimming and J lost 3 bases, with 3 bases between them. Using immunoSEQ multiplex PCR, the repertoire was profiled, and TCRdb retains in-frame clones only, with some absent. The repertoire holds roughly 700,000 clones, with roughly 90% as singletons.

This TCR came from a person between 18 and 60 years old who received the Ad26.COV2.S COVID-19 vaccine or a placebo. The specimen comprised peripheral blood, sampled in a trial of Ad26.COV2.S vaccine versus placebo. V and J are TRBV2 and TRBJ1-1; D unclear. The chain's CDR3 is CASSEGDTEAFF. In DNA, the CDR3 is TGTGCCAGCAGTGAAGGGGACACTGAAGCTTTCTTT.